This T cell receptor beta chain was identified in a study of regulatory T cells in long-lasting Graves disease (dated by TCRdb to 2020 to 2023). Notes on the research overall: In the newly diagnosed Graves' disease group, patients had been taking antithyroid drugs for less than 3 months. Patients with persistent Graves' disease were compared with patients with newly diagnosed Graves' disease using TCR sequencing and RNA sequencing of peripheral blood. The study took place in China and was registered as a clinical trial. A total of roughly 35 samples underwent TCR sequencing: some 13 from persistent and around 20 from newly diagnosed Graves' disease patients.

The time point label for this specimen denotes: newly diagnosed GD, antithyroid drugs for less than 3 months. RNA was extracted from PBMCs in TRIzol for both TCR sequencing and RNA sequencing. Graves' disease was diagnosed according to American Thyroid Association guidelines. Recruitment of patients was carried out at an endocrinology department in Xi'an, China. Each patient gave around 9.2 milliliters of peripheral blood, collected in an EDTA anticoagulant tube. Ficoll Paque Plus density gradient separation was used to isolate PBMCs, and no further T cell sorting was performed. An Agilent 2100 Bioanalyzer and agarose gel were used to check RNA quality, while a NanoDrop 2000 measured RNA concentration. The method behind the library was multiplex PCR. Instrument used: Illumina HiSeq 4000. TCR beta libraries were built with iRepertoire HTBI primers and Arm-PCR amplification of CDR3 regions. PCR products were gel purified before sequencing. Regarding the original processing steps: Gene usage analysis of CDR3 amino acid clonotypes used the 55 to 65 TRBV and more than 13 TRBJ segments found across samples. Filtered high-quality paired reads were merged into contigs using COPE and FqMerger. Contigs were aligned with BLAST to IMGT TRBV, TRBD and TRBJ reference genes, and CDR3 was defined per IMGT. Any clonotype with a frequency above 0.1% was counted as a highly expanded clone. Shannon entropy served as the measure of repertoire diversity, while the Gini coefficient captured V-J evenness. A clonotype was considered public if more than one individual shared it. Through fastp at Q25 and MiXCR, TCRdb rebuilt clones from the public reads, retaining in-frame beta chains. Records with the same CDR3 protein are collapsed into one entry carrying the most frequent genes and DNA. These V and J calls rely on TCRdb rather than the paper's analysis. The sample table holds roughly 510,000 distinct CDR3 sequences, of which around 16% were seen once. The ten most abundant clones make up approximately 12% of the sample.

This clonotype was counted at least ten times. What antigen it recognizes has not been identified. No base qualities exist here, and no much larger clone lies one base off it. Beyond this particular receptor, the publication reports: Sequencing and analysis were restricted to the TCR beta chain. More public clonotypes were shared among persistent patients (roughly 2,700) than among newly diagnosed patients (966). Persistent disease showed preferential use of TRBV28, TRBJ1-2 and TRBJ2-5, whereas newly diagnosed disease favored TRBV20-1 and TRBJ2-1. The authors noted that the small sample size was a limitation that may lower accuracy. Compared with newly diagnosed patients, persistent Graves' disease patients had lower TCR Shannon entropy and fewer highly expanded clones, which suggests clonal expansion. Only peripheral blood was studied, because thyroid tissue, the primary lesion, was inaccessible.

The CDR3 sequence holds 19 residues, the cysteine and phenylalanine included. The entry retains the CDR3 DNA only, 57 bases that are in frame from base 1. CDR1 and CDR2, looked up from the germline V gene (reference sequence), are SEHNR and FQNEAQ. At the junction V is shortened by 5 bases and J by 1 base; bases outside the gene matches: 12. These data were likewise used in another study, on T cells in Graves' hyperthyroidism and ophthalmopathy. Taken from the second paper: Stable Graves' hyperthyroidism was defined as no progression to ophthalmopathy during 18 months of follow-up. Hyperthyroidism patients were newly diagnosed, had a disease duration of under 2 months, and were aged 18 to 65 years. Any patient with an uncontrolled infection, another autoimmune disease, pregnancy or lactation was excluded. Clinical symptoms, serum thyroxine and TRAb, thyroid ultrasound, and orbital computed tomography formed the basis for the diagnoses. The TCR CDR3 was subjected to a first round of RT-PCR using the HTBI primer set and the Qiagen OneStep RT-PCR kit. Most expanded thyroid clonotypes (frequency above 0.001) were also found in blood, which suggests that blood repertoires may mirror thyroid immune responses. A 13 V-J signature model separated ophthalmopathy from stable hyperthyroidism, with just over 85% sensitivity and 81.08% specificity in cross-validation and 80%/75% in testing. During validation, the model predicted progression to ophthalmopathy a median of approximately 7 months ahead of onset, with 60% to 71% sensitivity and about 75% specificity. To identify TCR V-J signatures that set the groups apart, the researchers used a discovery cohort of 100 patients, made up of 40 to 45 with Graves' ophthalmopathy and about 60 with stable Graves' hyperthyroidism. Prospective prediction of ophthalmopathy was tested in an independent validation cohort consisting of 18 to 20 hyperthyroidism patients and around 16 patients who later progressed to ophthalmopathy. The approximately 90 discovery patients were divided at random into training and test sets in a 7:3 ratio. In addition, the study compared T-cell repertoires in thyroid tissue and in blood from about 6 Graves' hyperthyroidism patients. Once sampling was done, hyperthyroidism patients were given methimazole at a starting dose of 30 mg daily, whereas ophthalmopathy patients were given high-dose intravenous methylprednisolone. Libraries were constructed in a second round of multiplex PCR, after which size selection and purification were performed. Paired-end sequencing of the libraries was performed with 100 bp reads on an Illumina HiSeq2000. SOAPnuke was used to process the raw data, removing reads that contained adapters or uncalled bases, had a mean Phred below 15, or lacked an exact match to the constant primer or identifier. High-quality paired reads were merged using COPE v1.2.5, and each unique nucleotide sequence was defined as a clonotype. Clonotypes were aligned to IMGT TRBV, TRBD and TRBJ reference segments using MiTCR v1.1. Analysis was restricted to V-J combinations with a frequency above 0.0001, which covered roughly 99% of repertoires. The TCS score was defined as the ratio of F50 (clonal expansion) to E x V (chaos), calculated using BLOSUM62-based TCRdist between CDR3 peptides within each V-J. Welch's t-statistics and random forest reduced fewer than 550 V-J features to 10 to 15, which were used in a naive Bayes classifier (R e1071). No statistical method was used to fix the sample size in advance, and group allocation was not hidden from the investigators. According to the paper, TCR Vbeta CDR3 sequencing was carried out on more than 120 peripheral blood samples, which came from 40 to 45 ophthalmopathy, under 80 hyperthyroidism and approximately 17 progressor patients.

The receptor was derived from a man aged 18-30 years with Graves disease. Donor details come from another sample of the same person, matched by shared clones. This chain is built from TRBV7-9 and TRBJ2-5, with 14 middle bases fitting TRBD2. The material was peripheral blood mononuclear cells (PBMCs), obtained at new diagnosis, from a patient treated with antithyroid drugs. The nucleotide sequence is given as TGTGCCAGCAGCCCCCCCCCGACTAGCGGGAGGGCCCTCCAAGAGACCCAGTACTTC. Translated, this gives CASSPPPTSGRALQETQYF.